A selection of T cell receptor beta chains follows, all from one sample in a study of T cell repertoires in cytomegalovirus infection. TCRdb re-called the reads through MiXCR, storing one row per CDR3 protein. The sample records around 530,000 distinct CDR3 sequences, about 15% being singletons. Material: CD8+ T cells from PBMCs. The origin of the receptors is a human donor in good health (CMV status not recorded). Some clones in this sample may be carry-over from other donors' samples. The CDR3 runs from the conserved cysteine through the conserved F or W. A D gene is named only where the DNA matches it firmly. Size tells how often a clone was seen (once, few, many) or the class of an expanded clone, and some rows leave it out.

>TRBV7-6|TRBJ2-7|.|many
CASSLDHGARTNEQYF
TGTGCCAGCAGCTTAGACCACGGGGCCAGGACCAACGAGCAGTACTTC
>TRBV7-2|TRBJ1-1|.|many
CASSLGTGNTEAFF
TGTGCCAGCAGCTTAGGCACGGGTAACACTGAAGCTTTCTTT
>TRBV7-2|TRBJ1-2|.|many
CASSSTGSGWDGYTF
TGTGCCAGCAGCTCCACAGGGAGTGGATGGGATGGCTACACCTTC
>TRBV29-1|TRBJ2-1|TRBD1|.
CSVERQGVIF
TGCAGCGTTGAGAGACAGGGTGTGATCTTC
>TRBV6-5|TRBJ1-6|TRBD1|many
CASSYSKTDRPVSNSPLHF
TGTGCCAGCAGTTACTCGAAGACGGACAGGCCCGTTAGTAATTCACCCCTCCACTTT
>TRBV11-2|TRBJ1-2|.|few
CASSWGGDYGYTF
TGTGCCAGCAGCTGGGGGGGGGACTATGGCTACACCTTC
>TRBV4-1|TRBJ2-1|TRBD2|few
CASKTRLAAYNEQFF
TGCGCCAGCAAGACCCGACTAGCGGCATACAATGAGCAGTTCTTC
>TRBV20-1|TRBJ2-3|.|few
CSARGRLQLLRDTQYF
TGCAGTGCTAGAGGCCGGCTACAACTTTTGAGAGATACGCAGTATTTT
>TRBV7-7|TRBJ2-2|TRBD2|many
CASSLAGLSTGELFF
TGTGCTAGCAGCCTAGCGGGACTAAGCACCGGGGAGCTGTTTTTT
>TRBV12-3/TRBV12-4|TRBJ1-5|.|many
CASSLRGVYAQPQHF
TGTGCCAGCAGTTTGAGAGGGGTCTATGCGCAGCCCCAGCATTTT
>TRBV4-1|TRBJ2-1|.|once
CASSQELPQEQFF
TGCGCCAGCAGCCAAGAGTTACCCCAGGAGCAGTTCTTC
>TRBV6-6|TRBJ1-2|.|many
CASSYFGQLNYGYTF
TGTGCCAGCAGTTACTTCGGACAGCTAAACTATGGCTACACCTTC
>TRBV5-4|TRBJ2-1|TRBD2|.
CASSLDGSGGGEEQFF
TGTGCCAGCAGCTTGGACGGTAGCGGGGGGGGAGAGGAGCAGTTCTTC
>TRBV6-5|TRBJ2-5|.|few
CASRNSLLQETQYF
TGTGCCAGCAGAAACAGCCTACTCCAAGAGACCCAGTACTTC
>TRBV7-8|TRBJ2-7|TRBD2|many
CASSSSSLAGPHEQYF
TGTGCCAGCAGCAGTAGTAGCCTAGCGGGGCCCCACGAGCAGTACTTC
>TRBV2|TRBJ2-2|TRBD1|.
CASSEGTGDDTGELFF
TGTGCCAGCAGTGAGGGGACAGGGGACGATACCGGGGAGCTGTTTTTT
>TRBV19|TRBJ1-5|.|many
CASSLQGTYSNQPQHF
TGTGCCAGTAGTCTCCAGGGAACATATAGCAATCAGCCCCAGCATTTT
>TRBV28|TRBJ1-4|.|many
CASSLQDSEKLFF
TGTGCCAGCAGTTTACAGGACAGTGAAAAACTGTTTTTT
>TRBV2|TRBJ2-7|.|few
CASSYRRPYEQYF
TGTGCCAGCAGTTACAGGAGACCCTACGAGCAGTACTTC
>TRBV6-1|TRBJ2-2|.|.
CAISDLPGGELFF
TGTGCCATCAGTGACCTCCCTGGCGGGGAGCTGTTTTTT
>TRBV20-1|TRBJ2-3|.|.
CSAEGQGMNTDTQYF
TGCAGTGCCGAGGGACAAGGGATGAACACAGATACGCAGTATTTT
>TRBV29-1|TRBJ2-7|.|.
CSVLTPSHEQYF
TGCAGCGTCCTCACACCATCGCACGAGCAGTACTTC